This TCR beta chain was obtained from a study of Graves' ophthalmopathy and Graves' hyperthyroidism. Using RNA transcripts, the TCR beta CDR3 regions were amplified. Investigators did first-round RT-PCR with HTBI primers, then second-round multiplex PCR. TCRdb called the multiplex PCR reads again in MiXCR, with one record for every CDR3 protein. This sample carries around 520,000 distinct CDR3 sequences, 35% to 40% of them seen once, and the ten largest clones take over 3.5%. This clonotype was detected ten times or more. This CDR3 comprises 15 residues. The germline V and J ends were trimmed by 3 bases and 7 bases, with 13 bases remaining between them. CDR1 is SGHAT and CDR2 is FQNNGV in the germline V gene.

This chain connects TRBV11-2 to TRBJ1-6; D call uncertain. This receptor was obtained from an adult man with Graves' hyperthyroidism. The sequencing input was peripheral blood or thyroid tissue (not recorded which). The CDR3: CASSLEMEANSPLHF. DNA of the CDR3: TGTGCCAGCAGCTTGGAGATGGAAGCGAATTCACCCCTCCACTTT.